Each of the 30 T cell receptor beta chains below was sequenced from the same sample in a study of monozygotic twins with inflammatory bowel disease. TCRdb reprocessed the 5' RACE reads, with one entry per CDR3 protein and no DNA. The sample has 150,000 to 200,000 distinct CDR3 sequences. Sequencing used blood. These receptors all stem from a human donor with ulcerative colitis or Crohn's disease, or a healthy co-twin of an affected twin (not recorded which).

V gene TRBV27 combines with J gene TRBJ2-5; TCRdb returns TRBD1, unconfirmable since there is no DNA. CDR1 is MNHEY, CDR2 SMNVEV, per germline (reference sequence). The CDR3 runs to 13 residues. CDR3 sequence: CASSIYQGETQYF.

The gene calls are TRBV5-6 and TRBJ1-6; lacking DNA, the TRBD1 call made by TCRdb goes unchecked. The length of the CDR3 is 16 residues. Germline V gene sequence: CDR1 SGHDT, CDR2 YYEEEE. The CDR3 spells CASSMGQGDYNSPLHF.

V and J are TRBV10-2 and TRBJ1-1; TCRdb designates TRBD1, a call that cannot be tested without DNA. The CDR3 has 13 amino acids. The V gene's germline CDR1 is WSHSY and CDR2 SAAADI. The CDR3 loop reads CASLRGLGTEAFF.

This chain joins TRBV20-1 and TRBJ2-1; there is no DNA to check the TCRdb D call of TRBD2. The germline CDR1 and CDR2 sequences are DFQATT and SNEGSKA (reference sequence). The CDR3 covers 14 residues. CDR3 region: CSGFVTGGYNEQFF.

The chain has TRBV5-4 and TRBJ1-1. CDR3 length: 14 residues. In germline, CDR1 is SGHNT, CDR2 YYREEE (reference sequence). CDR3 in amino acids: CASSLGRVDTEAFF.

The J gene is TRBJ1-2, the V gene TRBV6-6; checking the TCRdb D call of TRBD1 is not possible without DNA. The CDR3 loop spans 14 amino acids. Germline V gene sequence: CDR1 MNHNY, CDR2 SVGAGI (reference sequence). CDR3 loop: CASTRTGTNYGYTF.

The CDR3 reads CSVETQGATEAFF. The V gene is TRBV29-1, the J gene TRBJ1-1; lacking DNA, the TRBD1 call made by TCRdb goes unchecked. Looked up from germline, CDR1 is SQVTM and CDR2 is ANQGSEA. The CDR3 has 13 amino acids.

The rearrangement links TRBV11-3 to TRBJ2-5. Germline V gene sequence: CDR1 SGHNT, CDR2 YENEEA. CDR3 length: 13 residues. The CDR3 is CASSLDGGETQYF. Supplemented by reference TRBV11-3 and TRBJ2-5, the full variable domain reads EAGVVQSPRYKIIEKKQPVAFWCNPISGHNTLYWYLQNLGQGPELLIRYENEEAVDDSQLPKDRFSAERLKGVDSTLKIQPAELGDSAVYLCASSLDGGETQYFGPGTRLLVL.

The chain carries TRBV4-1 and TRBJ2-1. The CDR3 extends over 15 amino acids. Germline V gives CDR1 MGHRA, CDR2 YSYEKL. CDR3 sequence reads: CASSQEGRSSSEQFF.

The rearrangement links TRBV5-1 to TRBJ2-1; TCRdb designates TRBD2, a call that cannot be tested without DNA. Germline-derived CDR1 and CDR2 are SGHRS and YFSETQ. CDR3 size: 19 residues. The CDR3 sequence: CASSLETSGGALSYNEQFF. Filled out from reference TRBV5-1 and TRBJ2-1, the complete variable domain reads KAGVTQTPRYLIKTRGQQVTLSCSPISGHRSVSWYQQTPGQGLQFLFEYFSETQRNKGNFPGRFSGRQFSNSRSEMNVSTLELGDSALYLCASSLETSGGALSYNEQFFGPGTRLTVL.

The gene calls are TRBV13 and TRBJ2-7; with no DNA, the TCRdb D assignment of TRBD2 cannot be verified. CDR1 and CDR2 (germline): PRHDT, FYEKMQ (reference sequence). The CDR3 loop spans 15 amino acids. CDR3 residues: CASSSWVERVYEQYF.

The gene calls are TRBV5-4 and TRBJ2-6. Looked up from germline, CDR1 is SGHNT and CDR2 is YYREEE (reference sequence). The CDR3 totals 15 residues. The CDR3: CASSLTISGANVLTF. Based on the CDR3 plus reference TRBV5-4 and TRBJ2-6, the full variable domain is ETGVTQSPTHLIKTRGQQVTLRCSSQSGHNTVSWYQQALGQGPQFIFQYYREEENGRGNFPPRFSGLQFPNYSSELNVNALELDDSALYLCASSLTISGANVLTFGAGSRLTVL.

The J gene is TRBJ2-7, the V gene TRBV19; TCRdb indicates TRBD2, and absent DNA this call remains unverified. Germline V gene sequence: CDR1 LNHDA, CDR2 SQIVND (reference sequence). The CDR3 sequence is 14 residues long. CDR3 sequence reads: CASSRASETYEQYF.

The CDR3: CASSLDLAGRNTEAFF. The genes are TRBV5-6 and TRBJ1-1. The germline V gene has CDR1 SGHDT and CDR2 YYEEEE. The CDR3 runs 16 residues.

The J gene is TRBJ2-7, the V gene TRBV20-1; TCRdb's D call of TRBD1 is untestable without DNA. CDR3 length: 14 residues. In germline, CDR1 is DFQATT, CDR2 SNEGSKA (reference sequence). The CDR3 loop reads CSAKDTTGAREQYF.

The V and J genes are TRBV7-2 and TRBJ1-5. CDR1 is SGHTA and CDR2 is FQGNSA in the germline V gene. This CDR3 is built from 14 residues. The CDR3: CASSLTTGNQPQHF.

V and J are TRBV2 and TRBJ2-5; TCRdb designates TRBD1, a call that cannot be tested without DNA. Germline CDR1 is SNHLY and CDR2 is FYNNEI. The CDR3 totals 16 residues. CDR3 protein: CASSELRTGRQETQYF.

The chain employs TRBV7-2 and TRBJ1-6. The CDR3 extends over 16 amino acids. Germline loops: CDR1 SGHTA, CDR2 FQGNSA. Here the CDR3 reads CASSVTRDGAHSPLHF.

V is TRBV2 and J is TRBJ2-7; TCRdb's D call, TRBD1, is unchecked because there is no DNA. Looked up from germline, CDR1 is SNHLY and CDR2 is FYNNEI. The CDR3 totals 14 residues. CDR3 region: CASSVVGVSYEQYF. The variable domain in full, with the rest retrieved from reference TRBV2 and TRBJ2-7, is EPEVTQTPSHQVTQMGQEVILRCVPISNHLYFYWYRQILGQKVEFLVSFYNNEISEKSEIFDDQFSVERPDGSNFTLKIRSTKLEDSAMYFCASSVVGVSYEQYFGPGTRLTVT.

The V call is TRBV18, the J call TRBJ2-5; TCRdb selects TRBD1, and the lack of DNA leaves this call unchecked. This CDR3 is built from 15 residues. Looked up from germline, CDR1 is KGHSH and CDR2 is LQKENI. Here the CDR3 reads CASSTGTGLQETQYF.

The rearrangement uses TRBV7-2 and TRBJ2-7; the TRBD1 assignment by TCRdb is unverifiable without DNA. CDR1 SGHTA and CDR2 FQGNSA come from the germline V gene. The CDR3 consists of 12 residues. The CDR3 reads CASSSGPGEQYF.

The chain is built from TRBV20-1 and TRBJ1-6. Germline loops: CDR1 DFQATT, CDR2 SNEGSKA (reference sequence). The CDR3 covers 13 residues. Here the CDR3 reads CSAHSVSLSPLHF.

The CDR3 region is CASRAGKTQYF. This chain uses TRBV12-3 or TRBV12-4 with TRBJ2-5; absent DNA, TCRdb's TRBD1 call cannot be checked. There are 11 residues in the CDR3.

CDR3: CASSSSDSDGYTF. V gene TRBV5-1 combines with J gene TRBJ1-2. The CDR3 spans 13 residues. CDR1 is SGHRS and CDR2 is YFSETQ in the germline V gene.

V gene TRBV5-1 combines with J gene TRBJ1-6; the TCRdb call, TRBD1, lacks DNA for checking. The CDR3 covers 14 residues. Germline V gene sequence: CDR1 SGHRS, CDR2 YFSETQ. This CDR3 reads CASSTGQGNSPLHF. Full variable domain (rest looked up from reference TRBV5-1 and TRBJ1-6): KAGVTQTPRYLIKTRGQQVTLSCSPISGHRSVSWYQQTPGQGLQFLFEYFSETQRNKGNFPGRFSGRQFSNSRSEMNVSTLELGDSALYLCASSTGQGNSPLHFGNGTRLTVT.

The chain has TRBV19 and TRBJ2-7. Germline V gives CDR1 LNHDA, CDR2 SQIVND (reference sequence). The CDR3 spans 13 residues. CDR3 protein: CASSIGAYYEQYF.

The rearrangement links TRBV3-1 to TRBJ1-2; TCRdb names TRBD1, which stays unverified in the absence of DNA. Looked up from germline, CDR1 is LGHDT and CDR2 is YNNKEL (reference sequence). The CDR3 extends over 12 amino acids. This CDR3 reads CASSHRQGTVTF.

The genes are TRBV20-1 and TRBJ2-2. The germline V gene encodes CDR1 DFQATT and CDR2 SNEGSKA (reference sequence). CDR3 length equals 12 residues. CDR3 amino acids: CSAMRPTGELFF.

This chain links TRBV30 with TRBJ2-3; TCRdb picks TRBD1, but there is no DNA to check that call. The CDR3 is made up of 16 amino acids. CDR1 is GTSNPN and CDR2 is SVGIG in the germline V gene (reference sequence). CDR3 in amino acids: CAWSLGQGASTDTQYF.

The V gene is TRBV6-6, the J gene TRBJ1-2; TCRdb lists TRBD1, though no DNA is available to test this call. CDR1 is MNHNY, CDR2 SVGAGI, per germline (reference sequence). The CDR3 consists of 12 residues. This chain's CDR3 is CASSYSNRGLFF.